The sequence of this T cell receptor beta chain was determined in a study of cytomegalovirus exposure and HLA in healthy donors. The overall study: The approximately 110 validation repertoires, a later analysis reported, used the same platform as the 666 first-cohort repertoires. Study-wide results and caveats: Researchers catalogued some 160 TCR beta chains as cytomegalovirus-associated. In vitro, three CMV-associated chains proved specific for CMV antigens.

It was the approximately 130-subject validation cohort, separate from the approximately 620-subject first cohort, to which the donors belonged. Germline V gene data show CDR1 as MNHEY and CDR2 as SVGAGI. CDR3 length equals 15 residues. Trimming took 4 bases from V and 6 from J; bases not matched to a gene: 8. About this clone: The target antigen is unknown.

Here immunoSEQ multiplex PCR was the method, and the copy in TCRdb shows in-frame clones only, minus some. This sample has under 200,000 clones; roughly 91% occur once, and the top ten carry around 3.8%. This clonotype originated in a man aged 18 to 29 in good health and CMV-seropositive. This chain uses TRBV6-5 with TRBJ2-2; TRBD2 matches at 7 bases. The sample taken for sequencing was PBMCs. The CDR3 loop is CASSSPRTSAGELFF. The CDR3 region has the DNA TGTGCCAGCAGTTCCCCTCGAACTAGCGCCGGGGAGCTGTTTTTT.